This paragraph covers one T cell receptor beta chain sequence. RNA, once extracted, was reverse transcribed into cDNA for use as the sequencing template. Libraries were prepared by immunoSEQ multiplex PCR; TCRdb keeps only in-frame clonotypes and omits some of them. Of roughly 280,000 clones in the sample, about 60% are singletons; the top ten hold 0.75% to 0.95%. The data belong to a study of CD8+ T cells in alopecia areata. As to treatment: oral pan-JAK inhibitor, 5-10 mg twice daily. Sampling of alopecia areata patients yielded lesional scalp punch biopsies as well as peripheral blood. The sequencing here drew on CD4+ T cells sorted from blood, taken between weeks 51 and 52, from a patient treated with tofacitinib. This receptor was obtained from a human donor with alopecia areata.

The CDR3 protein is CASSLQGVEQYF. CDR3 coding DNA: TGCGCCAGCAGCTTACAGGGAGTCGAGCAGTACTTC. The chain employs TRBV5-1 and TRBJ2-7; maybe TRBD1 (6 bases). V was trimmed by 2 bases and J by 6 bases, leaving 9 bases between them. CDR3 size: 12 residues. The germline V gene has CDR1 SGHRS and CDR2 YFSETQ. The variable domain in full, completed from reference TRBV5-1 and TRBJ2-7, reads KAGVTQTPRYLIKTRGQQVTLSCSPISGHRSVSWYQQTPGQGLQFLFEYFSETQRNKGNFPGRFSGRQFSNSRSEMNVSTLELGDSALYLCASSLQGVEQYFGPGTRLTVT.